This TCR beta chain was found in a study of TIL therapy for anti-PD-1-resistant metastatic lung cancer. This was the immunoSEQ v3 assay. Measured with immunoSEQ multiplex PCR; TCRdb has only the in-frame clones, and not every one. The sample records about 26,000 clones, roughly two thirds being singletons. Time point denoted: pre-treatment sample, taken before nivolumab and TIL therapy. Tumor tissue came from excised metastases, mostly pleural nodules or supraclavicular lymph nodes. Patients then received nivolumab; progressors got lymphodepletion, TIL and IL-2. The CDR3 loop spans 13 amino acids. Germline values: CDR1 MNHEY, CDR2 SVGAGI. V lost 8 bases to trimming and J lost 2 bases; unmatched junction nucleotides: 5.

The V call is TRBV6-5, the J call TRBJ1-1; TRBD1 agrees at 7 bases. This sequence was found in a woman between 30 and 79 years old with non-small cell lung cancer. The starting material was tumor tissue, obtained at baseline. The CDR3 region has the DNA TGTGCCAGCGGGCAGGGGGGAAACACTGAAGCTTTCTTT. Amino acids: CASGQGGNTEAFF.